Listed below are T cell receptor beta chains from one sample, sequenced in a study of T cells in Graves' hyperthyroidism and ophthalmopathy. Via MiXCR, TCRdb re-called the multiplex PCR reads, giving one row per CDR3 protein. The data show around 400,000 distinct CDR3 sequences, 13% seen once. Sequencing was performed on blood. These receptors were obtained from a woman between 18 and 29 years old with Graves' hyperthyroidism. CDR3s include the opening cysteine and the closing phenylalanine or tryptophan. The order of the fields is J gene, clone size, V gene, D gene, CDR3 DNA, CDR3 protein. A D gene is named only where the DNA matches it firmly. Clone size, where shown, is once, few, many, or a class for clones that have expanded.

TRBJ2-1 | many | TRBV7-8 | NA | TGTGCCAGCAGCTTAGATCGCGGGCTCTACCATGAGCAGTTCTTC | CASSLDRGLYHEQFF
TRBJ1-5 | NA | TRBV5-8 | NA | TGTGCCAGCAGCTTAGCAGGCGACTATAGCAATCAGCCCCAGCATTTT | CASSLAGDYSNQPQHF
TRBJ1-2 | many | TRBV7-2 | NA | TGTGCCAGCAGCTTATCTCGAGGGCGGGCTAACTATGGCTACACCTTC | CASSLSRGRANYGYTF
TRBJ2-5 | few | TRBV20-1 | TRBD2 | TGCAGTGCTGGAATACCGGGACTACGGGAGACCCAGTACTTC | CSAGIPGLRETQYF
TRBJ2-3 | many | TRBV24-1 | TRBD2 | TGTGCCACCCGGGGAGCGGGAGCAGATACGCAGTATTTT | CATRGAGADTQYF
TRBJ2-1 | few | TRBV19 | TRBD1 | TGTGCCAGTAGCGTGGACAGGGGGCTGGGGAATGAGCAGTTCTTC | CASSVDRGLGNEQFF
TRBJ2-1 | many | TRBV18 | NA | TGTGCCAGCTCACCACGGGAAGACGATGAGCAGTTCTTC | CASSPREDDEQFF
TRBJ2-5 | many | TRBV27 | NA | TGTGCCAGCAGTTATATGGGGGAGACCCAGTACTTC | CASSYMGETQYF
TRBJ2-3 | many | TRBV12-3/TRBV12-4 | NA | TGTGCCAGCAGCCCCCTCGGGCCAGATACGCAGTATTTT | CASSPLGPDTQYF
TRBJ1-1 | many | TRBV3-1 | NA | TGTGCCAGCAGCCAAGTCGGCAGTCACACTGAAGCTTTCTTT | CASSQVGSHTEAFF
TRBJ2-7 | many | TRBV6-2/TRBV6-3 | NA | TGTGCCAGCAGTTACTCCCAGGCCTACGAGCAGTACTTC | CASSYSQAYEQYF
TRBJ1-4 | many | TRBV9 | TRBD1 | TGTGCCAGCAGCGAAACGACAGGGCCCAATAATGAAAAACTGTTTTTT | CASSETTGPNNEKLFF
TRBJ1-1 | NA | TRBV5-1 | TRBD1 | TGCGCCAGCAGCGCGCGACAGGGAGTAAGGACTGAAGCTTTCTTT | CASSARQGVRTEAFF
TRBJ2-7 | many | TRBV28 | NA | TGTGCCAGCAGTCTCACACGACCGAATTCGGGCTACGAGCAGTACTTC | CASSLTRPNSGYEQYF
TRBJ2-7 | many | TRBV12-3/TRBV12-4 | TRBD1 | TGTGCCAGCAGCTCACCGGGACAGGGGGCCTACGAGCAGTACTTC | CASSSPGQGAYEQYF
TRBJ2-5 | many | TRBV7-9 | TRBD1 | TGTGCCAGCAGCCGCCGGACAGGGGGAATCGGGGAGACCCAGTACTTC | CASSRRTGGIGETQYF
TRBJ2-1 | few | TRBV6-1 | TRBD2 | TGTGCCAGCAGATCCGGATGGACTAGCGGGAGGGATGAGCAGTTCTTC | CASRSGWTSGRDEQFF
TRBJ1-5 | many | TRBV9 | NA | TGTGCCAGCAGCGTAGGGGGACTAAGCAATCAGCCCCAGCATTTT | CASSVGGLSNQPQHF
TRBJ2-3 | many | TRBV5-6 | NA | TGTGCCAGCAGCTCCCTAGGACAGTACACAGATACGCAGTATTTT | CASSSLGQYTDTQYF
TRBJ1-3 | NA | TRBV7-9 | NA | TGTGCCAGCCCGGGTCGGCGGTCTGGAAACACCATATATTTT | CASPGRRSGNTIYF
TRBJ1-1 | many | TRBV24-1 | NA | TGTGCCACCAGGGGGACGGTGGGGCACACTGAAGCTTTCTTT | CATRGTVGHTEAFF
TRBJ2-1 | many | TRBV5-1 | TRBD1 | TGCGCCAGCAGCGGGACGGGACAGGGGCCCTACAATGAGCAGTTCTTC | CASSGTGQGPYNEQFF
TRBJ2-7 | many | TRBV7-2 | NA | TGTGCCAGCAGCTTAGCGCACGGGGCCTACGAGCAGTACTTC | CASSLAHGAYEQYF
TRBJ2-3 | many | TRBV9 | TRBD2 | TGTGCCAGCAGCGCCTTTCCGGGACTAGCTGCAGATACGCAGTATTTT | CASSAFPGLAADTQYF
TRBJ2-7 | few | TRBV5-6 | TRBD1 | TGTGCCAGCAGTCACATCCCCGGACAGGAGCCCGGCGAGCAGTACTTC | CASSHIPGQEPGEQYF
TRBJ2-5 | many | TRBV12-3/TRBV12-4 | NA | TGTGCCAGCAGTTTAGCGAGGGGATACCAAGAGACCCAGTACTTC | CASSLARGYQETQYF
TRBJ1-1 | many | TRBV2 | TRBD1 | TGTGCCAGCAGCGAAGCTCCGGGACAGGGGAACACTGAAGCTTTCTTT | CASSEAPGQGNTEAFF
TRBJ1-1 | many | TRBV27 | TRBD1 | TGTGCCAGCAGTAAGAAAAGACAGGGGGCTGAAGCTTTCTTT | CASSKKRQGAEAFF
TRBJ1-2 | many | TRBV28 | NA | TGTGCCAGCAGTGCGCCGGGACAACACTATGGCTACACCTTC | CASSAPGQHYGYTF
TRBJ1-2 | many | TRBV27 | NA | TGTGCCAGCAGTTTCCGAGACAGTAACTATGGCTACACCTTC | CASSFRDSNYGYTF
TRBJ2-3 | many | TRBV20-1 | NA | TGCAGTGCTCCCTGGGACTGGTGGGGCACAGATACGCAGTATTTT | CSAPWDWWGTDTQYF
TRBJ1-2 | few | TRBV7-9 | TRBD1 | TGTGCCAGCAGCCCGGGACAGGGGTATTACGGCTACACCTTC | CASSPGQGYYGYTF
TRBJ2-5 | many | TRBV3-1 | NA | TGTGCCAGCAGCTCTCGAGGGGCTTGGGAGACCCAGTACTTC | CASSSRGAWETQYF
TRBJ2-3 | many | TRBV30 | NA | TGTGCCTGGAACGCGGACACAGATACGCAGTATTTT | CAWNADTDTQYF
TRBJ2-2 | NA | TRBV6-2/TRBV6-3 | TRBD1 | TGTGCCAGCAGCCCAGGGGGATCAACCGGGGAGCTGTTTTTT | CASSPGGSTGELFF
TRBJ2-3 | many | TRBV25-1 | TRBD2 | TGTGCCAGCAGTGGAGCGGGAGGAGTCACAGATACGCAGTATTTT | CASSGAGGVTDTQYF
TRBJ2-3 | NA | TRBV5-1 | NA | TGCGCCAGCAGCTTGGGACCAGAAGGGGATACGCAGTATTTT | CASSLGPEGDTQYF
TRBJ1-4 | many | TRBV30 | NA | TGTGCCTGGAGTACAGGGTGGAGAGGTGAAAAACTGTTTTTT | CAWSTGWRGEKLFF
TRBJ1-3 | many | TRBV10-3 | NA | TGTGCCATCAGGTCGGGGACAATCTCCTCCCGCCCTGGGGTAAACACCATATATTTT | CAIRSGTISSRPGVNTIYF
TRBJ2-2 | few | TRBV6-1 | NA | TGTGCCAGCAGCCCCCACGGGGCCGGCACCGGGGAGCTGTTTTTT | CASSPHGAGTGELFF
TRBJ2-6 | NA | TRBV5-1 | NA | TGCGCCAGCAGCTCCGGGCACTCTGGGGCCAACGCCCTGACTTTC | CASSSGHSGANALTF
TRBJ2-2 | NA | TRBV12-3/TRBV12-4 | TRBD2 | TGTGCCAGCAGACCCCTAGCGGAGAAGCTCACCGGGGAGCTGTTTTTT | CASRPLAEKLTGELFF
TRBJ1-1 | once | TRBV6-2/TRBV6-3 | TRBD1 | TGTGCCAGCACCTCTACAGACAGGGCCACTGAAGCTTTCTTT | CASTSTDRATEAFF
TRBJ2-1 | NA | TRBV19 | NA | TGTGCCAGTAGGTTAGGACTGAACGCCTACAATGAGCAGCTCTTC | CASRLGLNAYNEQLF
TRBJ1-2 | many | TRBV29-1 | NA | TGCAGCGTTGATAGCGGGGTTCGTAACTATGGCTACACCTTC | CSVDSGVRNYGYTF
TRBJ2-5 | many | TRBV2 | TRBD2 | TGTGCCAGCAGTGCCCGACTAGCGGGAGATGGGGAGACCCAGTACTTC | CASSARLAGDGETQYF
TRBJ2-7 | many | TRBV12-3/TRBV12-4 | NA | TGTGCCAGCACCCCCTTCGGAGTCTACGAGCAGTACTTC | CASTPFGVYEQYF
TRBJ2-1 | many | TRBV7-6 | NA | TGTGCCAGCAGCTTAGCCCCTACCTACAATGAGCAGTTCTTC | CASSLAPTYNEQFF
TRBJ2-1 | NA | TRBV3-1 | TRBD1 | TGTGCCAGCAGCCGCAGCGGGACAGGGGTCTACAATGAGCAGTTCTTC | CASSRSGTGVYNEQFF
TRBJ2-5 | many | TRBV5-5 | NA | TGTGCCAGCATTAAGGGGAGGAACACGGAGACCCAGTACTTC | CASIKGRNTETQYF
TRBJ2-2 | NA | TRBV5-1 | TRBD2 | TGCGCCAGCAGCTTGGGATCGTCTAGCGGGAGGTTGGCCGGGGAGCTGTTTTTT | CASSLGSSSGRLAGELFF
TRBJ1-4 | NA | TRBV12-3/TRBV12-4 | NA | TGTGCCAGCAGAACTTACGGGGCTAATGAAAAACTGTTTTTT | CASRTYGANEKLFF
TRBJ2-2 | many | TRBV5-6 | TRBD1 | TGTGCCAGCAGGTATTCCGGGACAGGGAACACCGGGGAGCTGTTTTTT | CASRYSGTGNTGELFF